What follows are 6 T cell receptor beta chains derived from one specimen sequenced in a study of T-cell reconstitution after alpha-beta-depleted transplantation in children. The library targeted TCRbeta and was prepared with unique molecular identifiers. Each CDR3 protein is one row after TCRdb ran MiXCR on the PCR reads. Here the sample spans around 490,000 distinct CDR3 sequences, roughly 11% being singletons. Sequences were derived from PBMCs, mostly from graft donor cells, sampled 180 days after TCRalphabeta/CD19-depleted stem cell transplant. The source of these receptors is a female patient aged 2 to 10 who had a stem cell transplant for aplastic anemia, so the T cells may come from the graft donor.

The chain joins TRBV5-1 to TRBJ2-1; no definite D call. The V and J ends lost 0 bases and 6 bases respectively, with 16 bases between them. Germline V gives CDR1 SGHRS, CDR2 YFSETQ. The CDR3 loop spans 16 amino acids. In DNA, the CDR3 is TGCGCCAGCAGCTTGGATGCGTCCCCTTGGAGCAATGAGCAGTTCTTC. It yields the protein CASSLDASPWSNEQFF.

This chain connects TRBV18 to TRBJ2-1; D ambiguous. V was shortened by 3 bases and J by 1 base, with 13 bases between the two germline ends. The CDR3 is 16 residues long. CDR1 and CDR2 (germline): KGHSH, LQKENI. CDR3 residues: CASSPVPELSYNEQFF. The CDR3 nucleotides read TGTGCCAGCTCACCTGTACCGGAACTGTCCTACAATGAGCAGTTCTTC.

The chain uses TRBV6-2 or TRBV6-3 and TRBJ2-3, with D perhaps being TRBD1 or TRBD2 (5 bases each). Germline V gene lookup returns CDR1 MNHEY and CDR2 SVGEGT. Trimming took 4 bases from V and 0 from J, leaving 8 bases between them. The CDR3 consists of 14 residues. The CDR3 is CASSWDQSTDTQYF. CDR3 bases: TGTGCCAGCAGTTGGGACCAAAGCACAGATACGCAGTATTTT.

This clonotype was picked up a small number of times. The V and J genes are TRBV14 and TRBJ2-4, with 9 bases lining up with TRBD1. The CDR3 contains 15 residues. V trimming: 4 bases; J trimming: 10 bases; junction bases outside the gene matches: 11. CDR1 and CDR2 (germline): SGHDN, FVKESK. The CDR3 is CASSRGQGPLWIQYF. The CDR3 coding sequence is TGTGCCAGCAGCCGGGGACAGGGTCCGTTATGGATTCAGTACTTC.

This clonotype has more than one count but fewer than ten. The chain joins TRBV3-1 to TRBJ2-2, with TRBD2 identical over 9 bases. The CDR3 is 18 amino acids. CDR1 is LGHDT, CDR2 YNNKEL, per germline (reference sequence). The V and J ends lost 0 bases and 4 bases, in that order; junction bases with no gene match: 9. CDR3 amino acids: CASSQEGLLAGSTGELFF. As DNA, the CDR3 is TGTGCCAGCAGCCAAGAGGGCTTACTAGCGGGCTCCACCGGGGAGCTGTTTTTT.

The rearrangement joins TRBV21-1 to TRBJ2-1; no check of the table's D call, TRBD2, against the DNA was made. TRBV21-1 is annotated as a pseudogene. CDR3 length: 17 residues. CDR3 DNA: TGTGCCAGCAGCAAAAACGTTTCTAGCGGGAAGGTCAATGAGCAGTTCTTC. Translation: CASSKNVSSGKVNEQFF.